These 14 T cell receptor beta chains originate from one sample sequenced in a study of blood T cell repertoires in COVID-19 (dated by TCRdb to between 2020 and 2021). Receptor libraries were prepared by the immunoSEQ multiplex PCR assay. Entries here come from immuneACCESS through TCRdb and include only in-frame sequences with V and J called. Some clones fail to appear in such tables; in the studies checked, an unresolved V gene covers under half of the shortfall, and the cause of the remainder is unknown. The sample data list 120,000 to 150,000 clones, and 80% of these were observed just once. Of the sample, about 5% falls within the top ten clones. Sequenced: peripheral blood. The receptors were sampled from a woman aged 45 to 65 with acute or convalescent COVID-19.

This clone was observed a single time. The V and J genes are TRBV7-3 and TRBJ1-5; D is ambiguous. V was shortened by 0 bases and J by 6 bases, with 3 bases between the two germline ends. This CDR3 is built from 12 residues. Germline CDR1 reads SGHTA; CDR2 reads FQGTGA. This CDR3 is CASSLTAQPQHF. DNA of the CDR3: TGTGCCAGCAGCTTAACAGCTCAGCCCCAGCATTTT.

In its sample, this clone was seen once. The CDR3 nucleotides read TGCAGCGTTGATGGCTTCCCAGGGGACTCCTACGAGCAGTACTTC. Translation gives CSVDGFPGDSYEQYF. V gene TRBV29-1 combines with J gene TRBJ2-7; possibly TRBD1 for D (6 bases). The germline V gene encodes CDR1 SQVTM and CDR2 ANQGSEA. Trimming took 3 bases from V and 0 from J, leaving 15 bases between them. The CDR3 has 15 residues.

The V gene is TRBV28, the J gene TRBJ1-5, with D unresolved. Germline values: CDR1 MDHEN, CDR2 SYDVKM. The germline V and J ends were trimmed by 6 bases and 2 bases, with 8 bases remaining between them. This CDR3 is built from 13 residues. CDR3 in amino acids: CASRITGNQPQHF. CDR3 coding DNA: TGTGCCAGCAGGATAACTGGCAATCAGCCCCAGCATTTT.

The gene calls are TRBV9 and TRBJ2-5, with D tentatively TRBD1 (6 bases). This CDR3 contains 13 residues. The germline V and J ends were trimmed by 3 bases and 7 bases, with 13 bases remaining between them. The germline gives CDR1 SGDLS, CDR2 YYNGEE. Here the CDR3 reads CASSAGQLGTQYF. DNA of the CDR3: TGTGCCAGCAGCGCCGGACAGCTTGGGACCCAGTACTTC.

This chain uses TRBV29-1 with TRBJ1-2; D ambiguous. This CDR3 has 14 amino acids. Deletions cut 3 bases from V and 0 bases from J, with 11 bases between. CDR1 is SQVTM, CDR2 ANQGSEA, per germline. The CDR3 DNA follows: TGCAGCGTTGATCTAAGTAAATCTAACTATGGCTACACCTTC. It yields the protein CSVDLSKSNYGYTF.

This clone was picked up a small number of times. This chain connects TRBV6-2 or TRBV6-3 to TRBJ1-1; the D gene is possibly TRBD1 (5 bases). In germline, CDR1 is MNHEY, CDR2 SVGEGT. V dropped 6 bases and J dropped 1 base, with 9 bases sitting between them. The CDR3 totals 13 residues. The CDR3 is CASSETENTEAFF. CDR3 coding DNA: TGTGCCAGCAGCGAGACAGAGAACACTGAAGCTTTCTTT.

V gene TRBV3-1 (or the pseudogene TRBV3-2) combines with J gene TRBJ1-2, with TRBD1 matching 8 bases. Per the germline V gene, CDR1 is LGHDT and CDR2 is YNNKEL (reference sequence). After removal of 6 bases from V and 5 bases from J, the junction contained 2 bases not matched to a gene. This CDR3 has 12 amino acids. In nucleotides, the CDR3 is TGTGCCAGCAGGACAGGGGAGTATGGCTACACCTTC. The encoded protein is CASRTGEYGYTF.

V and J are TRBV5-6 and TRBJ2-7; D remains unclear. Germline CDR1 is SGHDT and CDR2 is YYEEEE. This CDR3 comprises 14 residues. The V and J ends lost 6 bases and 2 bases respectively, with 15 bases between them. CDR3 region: CASNTLGSPYEQYF. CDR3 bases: TGTGCCAGCAACACCCTCGGGTCCCCCTACGAGCAGTACTTC. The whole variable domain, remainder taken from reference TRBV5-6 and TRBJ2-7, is DAGVTQSPTHLIKTRGQQVTLRCSPKSGHDTVSWYQQALGQGPQFIFQYYEEEERQRGNFPDRFSGHQFPNYSSELNVNALLLGDSALYLCASNTLGSPYEQYFGPGTRLTVT.

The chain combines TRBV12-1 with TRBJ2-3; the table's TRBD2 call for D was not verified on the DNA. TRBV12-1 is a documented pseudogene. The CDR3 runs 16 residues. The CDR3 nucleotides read TGTGCCAGCAGCAAGGAAGGACTAGGTGTCACAGATACGCAGTATTTT. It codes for CASSKEGLGVTDTQYF.

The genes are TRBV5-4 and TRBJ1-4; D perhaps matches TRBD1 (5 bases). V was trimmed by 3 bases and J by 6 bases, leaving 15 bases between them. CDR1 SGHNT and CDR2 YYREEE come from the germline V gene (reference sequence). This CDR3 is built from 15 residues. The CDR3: CASSSGTAADEKLFF. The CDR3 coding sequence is TGTGCCAGCAGCTCGGGGACTGCAGCGGATGAAAAACTGTTTTTT.

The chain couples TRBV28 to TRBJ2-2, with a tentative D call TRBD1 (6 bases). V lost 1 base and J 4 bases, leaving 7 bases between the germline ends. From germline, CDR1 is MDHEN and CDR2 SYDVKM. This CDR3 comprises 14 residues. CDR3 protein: CASSLYRVTGELFF. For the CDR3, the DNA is TGTGCCAGCAGTTTATACAGGGTCACCGGGGAGCTGTTTTTT.

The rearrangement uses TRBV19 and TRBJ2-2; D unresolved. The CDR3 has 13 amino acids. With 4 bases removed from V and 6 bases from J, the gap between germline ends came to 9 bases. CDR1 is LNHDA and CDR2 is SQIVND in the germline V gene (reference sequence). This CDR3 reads CASSNQVAGELFF. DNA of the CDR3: TGTGCCAGTAGTAACCAGGTAGCCGGGGAGCTGTTTTTT.

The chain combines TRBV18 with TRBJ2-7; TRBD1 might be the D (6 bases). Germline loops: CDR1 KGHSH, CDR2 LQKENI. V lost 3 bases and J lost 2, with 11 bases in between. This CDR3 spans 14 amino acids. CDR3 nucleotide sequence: TGTGCCAGCTCACCTCAGGGGCACACCTACGAGCAGTACTTC. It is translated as CASSPQGHTYEQYF.

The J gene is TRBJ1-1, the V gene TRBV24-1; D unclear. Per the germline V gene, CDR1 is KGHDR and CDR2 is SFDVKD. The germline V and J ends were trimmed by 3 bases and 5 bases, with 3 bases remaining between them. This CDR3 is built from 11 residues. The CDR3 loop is CATSDHTEAFF. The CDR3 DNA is TGTGCCACCAGTGATCATACTGAAGCTTTCTTT.